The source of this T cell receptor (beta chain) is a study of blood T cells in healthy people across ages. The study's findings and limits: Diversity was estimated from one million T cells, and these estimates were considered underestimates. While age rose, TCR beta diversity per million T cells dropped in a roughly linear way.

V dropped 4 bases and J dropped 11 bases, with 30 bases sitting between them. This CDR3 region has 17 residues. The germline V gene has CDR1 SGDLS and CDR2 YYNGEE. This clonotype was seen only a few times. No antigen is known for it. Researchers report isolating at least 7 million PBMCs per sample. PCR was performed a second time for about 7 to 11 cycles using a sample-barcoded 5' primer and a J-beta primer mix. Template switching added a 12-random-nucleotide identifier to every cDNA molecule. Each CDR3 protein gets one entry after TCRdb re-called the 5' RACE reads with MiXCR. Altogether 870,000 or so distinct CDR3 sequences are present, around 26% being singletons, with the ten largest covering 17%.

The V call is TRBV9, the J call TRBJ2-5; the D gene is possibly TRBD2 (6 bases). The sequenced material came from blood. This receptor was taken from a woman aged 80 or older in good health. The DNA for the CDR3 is TGTGCCAGCAGCCCCCAGCCCGGGAGAGCCTCCGCAAATGAGCAGTACTTC. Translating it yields CASSPQPGRASANEQYF.